This TCR beta chain was identified during a study of blood T cell repertoires in COVID-19. Study at large: Donors in the United States, Italy and Spain gave samples during acute or convalescent COVID-19. Sources were T cells, B-cell-depleted T cells, or PBMCs; the material itself was cDNA or gDNA.

The V end was cut by 1 base, the J end by 10 bases, with 10 bases between. Germline-derived CDR1 and CDR2 are SEHNR and FQNEAQ (reference sequence). This CDR3 comprises 12 residues. This clone showed up just once. In the source study's methods: Amplification from reference gene primers served as the basis for estimated nucleated cell counts. Generated by immunoSEQ multiplex PCR, the TCRdb table keeps only in-frame clones and is missing some. Clonal size and the V and J genes are those of that table, whereas D and trimming came from the DNA. The repertoire holds 150,000 to 200,000 clones, 75% to 90% seen once, with 6.7% in the top ten.

Sequences were obtained from peripheral blood. This chain uses TRBV7-9 with TRBJ1-1, with D unresolved. This receptor was identified in a man aged 35 to 55 with acute or convalescent COVID-19. DNA of the CDR3: TGTGCCAGCAGCTTAGTCGGAGCGGGAGCTTTCTTT. Translation gives CASSLVGAGAFF. The full variable domain, completed using reference TRBV7-9 and TRBJ1-1, is DTGVSQNPRHKITKRGQNVTFRCDPISEHNRLYWYRQTLGQGPEFLTYFQNEAQLEKSRLLSDRFSAERPKGSFSTLEIQRTEQGDSAMYLCASSLVGAGAFFGQGTRLTVV.